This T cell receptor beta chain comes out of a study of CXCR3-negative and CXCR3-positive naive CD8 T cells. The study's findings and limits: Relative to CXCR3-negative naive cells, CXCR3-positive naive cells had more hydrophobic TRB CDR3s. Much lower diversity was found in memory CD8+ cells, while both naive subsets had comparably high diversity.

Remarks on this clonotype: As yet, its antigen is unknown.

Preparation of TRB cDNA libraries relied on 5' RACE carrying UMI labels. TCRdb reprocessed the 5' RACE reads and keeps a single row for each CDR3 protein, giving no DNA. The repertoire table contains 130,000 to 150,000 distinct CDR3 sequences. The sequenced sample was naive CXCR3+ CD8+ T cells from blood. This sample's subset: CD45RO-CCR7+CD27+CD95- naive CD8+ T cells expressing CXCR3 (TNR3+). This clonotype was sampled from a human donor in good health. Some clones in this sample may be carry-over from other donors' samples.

CDR3: CASSLGGMDNYGYTF. The V gene is TRBV11-3, the J gene TRBJ1-2. Germline V lookup: CDR1 SGHNT, CDR2 YENEEA. The CDR3 extends over 15 amino acids.